The present T cell receptor beta chain was sequenced within a study of blood T cells in healthy people across ages. Alongside a J-beta primer mix, a sample-barcoded 5' primer served in a second PCR lasting about 7 to 11 cycles. The template-switch adaptor was a 5' adaptor with 12 random nucleotides. It tagged each cDNA molecule. TCRdb analysed the 5' RACE reads with MiXCR anew, one entry per CDR3 protein. This sample carries about a million distinct CDR3 sequences, around 46% of them seen once, and the ten largest clones take about an eighth. Study-level points and caveats: Naive T cell percentage showed a strong correlation with TCR beta diversity. Reliance upon unsorted PBMCs precluded definitive naive versus antigen-experienced comparison.

This clonotype was recorded a few times. Its matching antigen is unknown. Germline values: CDR1 MNHEY, CDR2 SMNVEV (reference sequence). The CDR3 is 13 residues long. V was shortened by 4 bases and J by 7 bases, with 13 bases between the two germline ends. This clonotype originated in a man aged 30 to 39 in good health. The sequencing sample was made of blood. This chain joins TRBV27 and TRBJ1-2, with a tentative D call TRBD1 (6 bases). The CDR3 DNA sequence: TGTGCCAGCAGTTCCCGGGGGCACGTTGGCTACACCTTC. Its protein is CASSSRGHVGYTF.